These T cell receptor beta chains were read from a single sample in a study of identical twins. TCRdb re-called the 5' RACE reads through MiXCR, storing one row per CDR3 protein. The data show 200,000 to 250,000 distinct CDR3 sequences, roughly an eighth seen once. The source material was memory (CD45RO+) T cells sorted from blood. These receptors were obtained from a woman between 18 and 29 years old in good health. Both conserved end residues are part of each CDR3. D genes are given only for firm matches. Size is omitted from some rows. Given values are once, few, many or a class for expanded clones.

>TRBV11-3|TRBD1|TRBJ1-2|few
CASSAGGGWYGYTF
TGTGCCAGCAGCGCAGGGGGTGGTTGGTATGGCTACACCTTC
>TRBV6-5|.|TRBJ2-3|few
CASNYPYPAKRAADTQYF
TGTGCCAGCAATTACCCATACCCGGCGAAGCGGGCTGCAGATACGCAGTATTTT
>TRBV7-2|TRBD2|TRBJ2-1|.
CASSFRSGGANGEQFF
TGTGCCAGCAGCTTTCGCAGCGGGGGGGCTAATGGTGAGCAGTTCTTC
>TRBV7-9|TRBD2|TRBJ2-2|many
CASSAGLAGTGELFF
TGTGCCAGCAGCGCTGGACTAGCGGGGACCGGGGAGCTGTTTTTT
>TRBV5-1|.|TRBJ2-3|many
CASSLVPADTQYF
TGCGCCAGCAGCTTGGTCCCGGCAGATACGCAGTATTTT
>TRBV20-1|.|TRBJ2-1|.
CSAGLGSYNEQFF
TGCAGTGCTGGACTGGGCTCCTACAATGAGCAGTTCTTC
>TRBV7-2|TRBD2|TRBJ2-1|.
CASSVTGLASEQFF
TGTGCCAGCAGCGTGACGGGACTAGCGAGTGAGCAGTTCTTC
>TRBV4-1|TRBD2|TRBJ2-2|.
CASSQDFGGSRAGELFF
TGCGCCAGCAGCCAAGATTTCGGCGGGAGTAGGGCCGGGGAGCTGTTTTTT
>TRBV20-1|TRBD2|TRBJ2-1|few
CSARTSGREFF
TGCAGTGCTAGGACTAGCGGGAGAGAGTTCTTC
>TRBV29-1|.|TRBJ2-3|once
CSVAGGMDTQYF
TGCAGCGTTGCAGGGGGGATGGATACGCAGTATTTT
>TRBV4-3|.|TRBJ2-3|.
CASSQESGTWDGTDTQYF
TGCGCCAGCAGCCAAGAATCGGGGACTTGGGATGGCACAGATACGCAGTATTTT
>TRBV12-3/TRBV12-4|TRBD2|TRBJ2-1|.
CASSLRASGGMEQFF
TGTGCCAGCAGTTTAAGGGCTAGCGGGGGGATGGAGCAGTTCTTC
>TRBV20-1|TRBD1|TRBJ2-5|.
CSARRAQGALVRETQYF
TGCAGTGCTAGACGAGCACAGGGGGCTTTAGTCCGAGAGACCCAGTACTTC
>TRBV25-1|.|TRBJ1-6|few
CASSEDRTTSPLHF
TGTGCCAGCAGTGAAGACAGGACTACTTCACCCCTCCACTTT
>TRBV20-1|.|TRBJ2-5|once
CSAQMTAQETQYF
TGCAGTGCCCAGATGACAGCTCAAGAGACCCAGTACTTC
>TRBV30|.|TRBJ2-3|few
CAWTGAGAPTDTQYF
TGTGCCTGGACGGGGGCGGGGGCACCCACAGATACGCAGTATTTT
>TRBV7-2|.|TRBJ2-1|.
CASSFGLQVSYNEQFF
TGTGCCAGCAGCTTTGGACTGCAAGTATCCTACAATGAGCAGTTCTTC
>TRBV18|.|TRBJ1-1|many
CASSPTANTEAFF
TGTGCCAGCTCACCGACTGCGAACACTGAAGCTTTCTTT
>TRBV20-1|.|TRBJ2-3|many
CSVGKRTDTQYF
TGCAGTGTCGGGAAGCGCACAGATACGCAGTATTTT
>TRBV7-9|.|TRBJ2-4|.
CASSPTGHNIQYF
TGTGCCAGCAGCCCAACCGGACACAACATTCAGTACTTC
>TRBV12-3/TRBV12-4|.|TRBJ2-3|many
CASRMNTDTQYF
TGTGCCAGCAGAATGAACACAGATACGCAGTATTTT
>TRBV11-3|TRBD1|TRBJ2-7|.
CASSLLGQDYEQYF
TGTGCCAGCAGCTTACTTGGACAGGACTACGAGCAGTACTTC
>TRBV15|TRBD2|TRBJ2-1|.
CATRRAGGPNEQFF
TGTGCCACCAGGCGCGCGGGGGGGCCCAATGAGCAGTTCTTC
>TRBV10-3|TRBD1|TRBJ1-1|many
CATSRDSAEAFF
TGTGCCACCTCGAGGGACAGTGCTGAAGCTTTCTTT
>TRBV15|TRBD1|TRBJ1-2|many
CATSNWGQEVNYGYTF
TGTGCCACCAGCAACTGGGGACAGGAAGTTAACTATGGCTACACCTTC
>TRBV7-3|.|TRBJ2-1|.
CASSLGLEGNEQFF
TGTGCCAGCAGCTTAGGTCTAGAAGGCAATGAGCAGTTCTTC
>TRBV12-3/TRBV12-4|.|TRBJ1-5|many
CASRPTGSGNQPQHF
TGTGCCAGCAGACCCACAGGGTCTGGCAATCAGCCCCAGCATTTT
>TRBV11-2|TRBD2|TRBJ2-3|few
CASSLIGAGAGTDTQYF
TGTGCCAGCAGCTTAATCGGAGCGGGGGCTGGCACAGATACGCAGTATTTT
>TRBV29-1|TRBD2|TRBJ2-1|.
CSVENRLAGVGDEQFF
TGCAGCGTTGAGAACAGACTAGCGGGAGTGGGCGATGAGCAGTTCTTC
>TRBV6-5|.|TRBJ2-1|.
CATLDGGNEQFF
TGTGCCACCCTAGATGGGGGGAATGAGCAGTTCTTC
>TRBV7-2|TRBD2|TRBJ2-1|.
CASRLSLLRTSGLGSYNEQFF
TGTGCCAGCAGACTGAGCTTACTTAGGACTAGCGGGCTTGGATCCTACAATGAGCAGTTCTTC
>TRBV7-9|.|TRBJ1-2|few
CASSSPLWPSNGYTF
TGTGCCAGCAGTTCACCTCTGTGGCCATCGAATGGCTACACCTTC
>TRBV28|TRBD2|TRBJ2-1|.
CASKSSGSAYEQFF
TGTGCCAGCAAGTCTAGCGGGAGTGCGTATGAGCAGTTCTTC
>TRBV3-1|TRBD2|TRBJ2-7|few
CASSRTSGRNRQYF
TGTGCCAGCAGTCGGACTAGCGGGAGAAATCGGCAGTACTTC
>TRBV5-1|.|TRBJ1-2|.
CASFARAGAGYTF
TGCGCCAGCTTTGCCAGGGCCGGCGCCGGCTACACCTTC